Listed below are T cell receptor beta chains from one sample, sequenced in a study of CDR3 diversity in severe acne. TCRdb itself ran the PCR reads through MiXCR, one entry per CDR3 protein. The sample has fewer than 100,000 distinct CDR3 sequences, 45% to 60% seen once. The material sequenced was blood. Receptors originate from a male donor in good health, without acne. Both conserved end residues are part of each CDR3. A D gene is named only where the DNA matches it firmly. Only part of the rows carry a size: once, few, many, or a class if the clone is expanded.

d_call	v_call	clone_size	j_call	cdr3_aa	cdr3_nt
TRBD2	TRBV6-1	once	TRBJ2-7	CASSELAGSAYEQYF	TGTGCCAGCAGTGAACTAGCGGGGTCCGCCTACGAGCAGTACTTC
NA	TRBV29-1	NA	TRBJ1-1	CSGGAGFEAFF	TGCAGCGGGGGGGCCGGTTTTGAAGCTTTCTTT
TRBD1	TRBV20-1	NA	TRBJ2-3	CSASPRARDSLNNEQYF	TGCAGTGCTAGCCCAAGAGCCCGGGACAGCCTGAACAATGAGCAGTATTTT
NA	TRBV7-9	few	TRBJ2-1	CASSGSGQFF	TGTGCCAGCAGCGGGAGCGGGCAGTTCTTC
NA	TRBV3-1	NA	TRBJ2-2	CASSLRGMNTGELFF	TGTGCCAGCAGCCTTCGGGGGATGAACACCGGGGAGCTGTTTTTT
NA	TRBV2	NA	TRBJ2-7	CASSDGSNYEQYF	TGTGCCAGCAGTGATGGATCCAACTACGAGCAGTACTTC
NA	TRBV20-1	many	TRBJ2-4	CSAAEQGNIQYF	TGCAGTGCTGCTGAACAGGGAAACATTCAGTACTTC
NA	TRBV18	NA	TRBJ2-5	CASSMDSGETQYF	TGTGCCAGCTCAATGGACAGCGGGGAGACCCAGTACTTC
TRBD1	TRBV5-1	many	TRBJ2-5	CASSTRSGTGVGQETQYF	TGCGCCAGCAGCACCAGATCCGGGACAGGGGTTGGCCAAGAGACCCAGTACTTC
NA	TRBV10-2	many	TRBJ1-5	CASRSGQGGQPQHF	TGCGCCAGCAGGAGCGGGCAGGGCGGTCAGCCCCAGCATTTT
NA	TRBV30	many	TRBJ1-2	CAGPGQRYGYTF	TGTGCCGGCCCAGGGCAGCGGTATGGCTACACCTTC
NA	TRBV7-8	many	TRBJ2-1	CASSPTLGGEQFF	TGTGCCAGCAGCCCTACGTTAGGGGGAGAGCAGTTCTTC
TRBD1	TRBV7-9	NA	TRBJ2-1	CASSHDRGTYNEQFF	TGTGCCAGCAGCCACGACAGGGGTACCTACAATGAGCAGTTCTTC
TRBD2	TRBV20-1	NA	TRBJ2-7	CSATGTSGRAWEQYF	TGCAGTGCTACCGGGACTAGCGGGAGGGCCTGGGAGCAGTACTTC
NA	TRBV7-4	NA	TRBJ2-7	CASSLDTVYDQYF	TGTGCCAGCAGCTTAGACACGGTTTATGACCAGTACTTC
NA	TRBV7-9	many	TRBJ1-1	CASSFFIGGAFF	TGTGCCAGCAGCTTTTTCATAGGTGGGGCTTTCTTT
NA	TRBV9	once	TRBJ2-3	CASSVAVGDTQYF	TGTGCCAGCAGCGTAGCTGTCGGTGATACGCAGTATTTT
NA	TRBV4-1	NA	TRBJ1-2	CASTDLTVRGYTF	TGCGCCAGCACCGACTTGACAGTCCGTGGCTACACCTTC
TRBD2	TRBV5-1	many	TRBJ2-7	CASSWGLEYEQYF	TGCGCCAGCAGCTGGGGACTAGAGTACGAGCAGTACTTC
NA	TRBV6-4	NA	TRBJ2-1	CASSIAEGTYNEQFF	TGTGCCAGCAGTATAGCGGAAGGCACCTACAATGAGCAGTTCTTC
NA	TRBV27	many	TRBJ2-2	CASSFGVYYTGELFF	TGTGCCAGCAGTTTTGGGGTCTATTACACCGGGGAGCTGTTTTTT
TRBD1	TRBV7-8	NA	TRBJ2-7	CASISGTGLYEQYF	TGTGCCAGCATATCCGGGACAGGGCTTTACGAGCAGTACTTC
TRBD1	TRBV5-1	NA	TRBJ1-2	CASSLGDRVGSNYGYTF	TGCGCCAGCAGCTTGGGGGACAGGGTAGGGAGTAACTATGGCTACACCTTC
NA	TRBV4-1	NA	TRBJ2-3	CASSQVEGRDTQYF	TGCGCCAGCAGCCAAGTGGAGGGGCGTGATACGCAGTATTTT
NA	TRBV12-3/TRBV12-4	many	TRBJ1-3	CASSFRRNTIYF	TGTGCCAGCAGTTTTCGGAGAAACACCATATATTTT
NA	TRBV14	NA	TRBJ2-2	CASSQWTIGELFF	TGTGCCAGCAGCCAATGGACTATCGGGGAGCTGTTTTTT
NA	TRBV29-1	few	TRBJ1-1	CSVADHMSTEAFF	TGCAGCGTCGCCGACCATATGTCCACTGAAGCTTTCTTT
NA	TRBV10-3	few	TRBJ2-7	CAISESSGHREQYF	TGTGCCATCAGTGAGTCGAGCGGTCACCGCGAGCAGTACTTC
NA	TRBV20-1	once	TRBJ1-3	CSAPFVRGNTIYF	TGCAGTGCTCCGTTCGTTCGGGGCAACACCATATATTTT
NA	TRBV10-2	many	TRBJ1-2	CASRSLRQGDYGYTF	TGCGCCAGCAGATCCCTCCGACAAGGGGACTATGGCTACACCTTC
TRBD2	TRBV2	NA	TRBJ2-7	CASRVGASGIFTPLNEQYF	TGTGCCAGCAGAGTCGGGGCTAGCGGGATCTTTACCCCGTTGAACGAGCAGTACTTC
NA	TRBV6-5	NA	TRBJ2-1	CASSYQTGRDEQFF	TGTGCCAGCAGTTACCAGACAGGGAGGGATGAGCAGTTCTTC
NA	TRBV12-3/TRBV12-4	NA	TRBJ1-1	CASNLPVQNTEAFF	TGTGCCAGCAACCTCCCGGTTCAGAACACTGAAGCTTTCTTT
NA	TRBV10-1	NA	TRBJ1-6	CASQLLRDSPLHF	TGCGCCAGCCAATTGTTGAGGGATTCACCCCTCCACTTT
NA	TRBV27	NA	TRBJ2-7	CASNTGWHEQYF	TGTGCCAGCAATACAGGGTGGCACGAGCAGTACTTC
NA	TRBV13	NA	TRBJ1-1	CASSLGRGYTEAFF	TGTGCCAGCAGCTTAGGACGGGGTTACACTGAAGCTTTCTTT
TRBD2	TRBV24-1	once	TRBJ2-1	CATSGGLAGLSSYNEQFF	TGTGCCACCAGTGGGGGACTAGCGGGACTTAGCTCCTACAATGAGCAGTTCTTC
NA	TRBV29-1	NA	TRBJ1-5	CSVEQGNGQPQHF	TGCAGCGTTGAACAGGGGAACGGTCAGCCCCAGCATTTT
TRBD2	TRBV20-1	once	TRBJ2-1	CSARDRELAGGPIGYEQFF	TGCAGTGCTAGAGATAGGGAACTAGCGGGGGGCCCCATTGGGTATGAGCAGTTCTTC
NA	TRBV9	few	TRBJ2-2	CASSVVPGELFF	TGTGCCAGCAGCGTAGTACCCGGGGAGCTGTTTTTT
TRBD2	TRBV19	NA	TRBJ2-1	CASSQRGGYNEQFF	TGTGCCAGTAGTCAGCGGGGGGGATACAATGAGCAGTTCTTC